One sample yielded the 2 T cell receptor beta chains listed below, sequenced in a study of cytomegalovirus exposure and HLA in healthy donors. PCR employed 60 Vbeta and 13 Jbeta primers. The data were produced by immunoSEQ multiplex PCR, yet TCRdb's version contains in-frame clones alone and is incomplete. The sample includes 75,000 to 90,000 clones. The sequenced material came from PBMCs. These receptors all come from a woman aged 55-70 years in good health and CMV-seronegative.

The CDR3 spells CASSQALGQGASYEQYF. CDR3 coding DNA: TGCGCCAGCAGCCAAGCCCTGGGGCAGGGGGCCTCCTACGAGCAGTACTTC. V is TRBV4-1 and J is TRBJ2-7, with TRBD1 matching over 8 bases. With V trimmed by 1 base and J by 0 bases, 8 bases remained unmatched. The CDR3 is made up of 17 amino acids. The V gene's germline CDR1 is MGHRA and CDR2 YSYEKL.

The V call is TRBV7-3, the J call TRBJ2-5, with TRBD2 identical over 7 bases. The DNA end favors TRBJ2-7, so the J call may be wrong. This CDR3 comprises 16 residues. The germline gives CDR1 SGHTA, CDR2 FQGTGA. Here the CDR3 DNA reads TGTGCCAGCAGCTTAAATCAAGCGGGGAGCTCCTACGAGCAGTACTTC. It is translated as CASSLNQAGSSYEQYF.